This T cell receptor (beta chain) was profiled in a study of control samples from healthy donors and cancer patients. Trimming removed 4 bases from V and 1 base from J, with 8 bases in between. The CDR3 extends over 14 amino acids. The V gene's germline CDR1 is SGHKS and CDR2 YYEKEE (reference sequence). Profiled with immunoSEQ multiplex PCR; TCRdb holds only in-frame clones, not every one. Of some 95,000 clones in the sample, 80% to 95% were seen once. This sequence joins TRBV5-5 and TRBJ2-2, with unresolved D. The TCR was taken from a human donor in good health. The donor label of this sample is uncertain. Sequenced input: blood. CDR3 in amino acids: CASSLIGNTGELFF. CDR3 nucleotides: TGTGCCAGCAGCCTCATTGGGAACACCGGGGAGCTGTTTTTT.